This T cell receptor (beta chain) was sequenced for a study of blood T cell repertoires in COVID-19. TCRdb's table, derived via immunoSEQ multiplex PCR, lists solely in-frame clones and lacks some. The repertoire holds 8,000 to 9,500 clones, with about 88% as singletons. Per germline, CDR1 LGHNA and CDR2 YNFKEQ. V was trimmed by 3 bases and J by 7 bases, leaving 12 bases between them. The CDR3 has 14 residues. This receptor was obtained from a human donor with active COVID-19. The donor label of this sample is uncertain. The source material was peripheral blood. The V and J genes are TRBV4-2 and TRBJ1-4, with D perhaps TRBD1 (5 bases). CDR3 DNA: TGTGCCAGCAGCCACGCCGGGACTTTTGAAAAACTGTTTTTT. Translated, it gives CASSHAGTFEKLFF.